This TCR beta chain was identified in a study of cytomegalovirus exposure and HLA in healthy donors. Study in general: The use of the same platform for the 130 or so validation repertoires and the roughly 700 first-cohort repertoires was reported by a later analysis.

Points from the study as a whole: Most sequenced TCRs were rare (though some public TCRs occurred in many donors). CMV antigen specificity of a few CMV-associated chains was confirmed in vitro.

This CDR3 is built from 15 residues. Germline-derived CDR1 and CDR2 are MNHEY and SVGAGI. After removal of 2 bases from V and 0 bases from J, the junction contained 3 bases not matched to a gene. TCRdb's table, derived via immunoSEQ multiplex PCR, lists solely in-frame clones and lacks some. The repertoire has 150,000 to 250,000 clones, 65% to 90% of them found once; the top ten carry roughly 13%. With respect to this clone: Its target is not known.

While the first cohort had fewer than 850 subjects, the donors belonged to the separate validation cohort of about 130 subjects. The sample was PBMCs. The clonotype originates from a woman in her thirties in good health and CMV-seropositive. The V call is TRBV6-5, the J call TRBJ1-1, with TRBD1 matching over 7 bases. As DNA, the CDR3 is TGTGCCAGCAGTTACAGACAGGGTATGAACACTGAAGCTTTCTTT. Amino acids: CASSYRQGMNTEAFF.